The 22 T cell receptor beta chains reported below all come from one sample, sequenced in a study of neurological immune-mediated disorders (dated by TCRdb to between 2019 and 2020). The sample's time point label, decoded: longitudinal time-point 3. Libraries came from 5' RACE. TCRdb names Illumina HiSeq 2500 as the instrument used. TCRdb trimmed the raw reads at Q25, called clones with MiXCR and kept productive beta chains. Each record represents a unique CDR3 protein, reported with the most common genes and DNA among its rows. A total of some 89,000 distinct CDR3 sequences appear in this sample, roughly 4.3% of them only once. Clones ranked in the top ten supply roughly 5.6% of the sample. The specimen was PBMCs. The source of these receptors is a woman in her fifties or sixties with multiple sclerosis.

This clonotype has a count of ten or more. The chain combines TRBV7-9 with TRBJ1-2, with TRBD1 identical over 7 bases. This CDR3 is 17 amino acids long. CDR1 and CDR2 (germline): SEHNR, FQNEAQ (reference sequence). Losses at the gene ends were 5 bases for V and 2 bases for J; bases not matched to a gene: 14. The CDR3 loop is CASSTPAPGQMNYGYTF. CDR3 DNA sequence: TGTGCCAGCAGCACCCCAGCCCCGGGACAGATGAACTATGGCTACACCTTC.

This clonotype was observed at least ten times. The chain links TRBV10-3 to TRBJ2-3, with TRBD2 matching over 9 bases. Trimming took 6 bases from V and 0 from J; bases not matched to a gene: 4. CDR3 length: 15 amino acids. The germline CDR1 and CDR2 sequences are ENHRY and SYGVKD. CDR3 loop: CAISSSGASTDTQYF. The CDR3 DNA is TGTGCCATCAGCTCTAGCGGGGCTAGCACAGATACGCAGTATTTT.

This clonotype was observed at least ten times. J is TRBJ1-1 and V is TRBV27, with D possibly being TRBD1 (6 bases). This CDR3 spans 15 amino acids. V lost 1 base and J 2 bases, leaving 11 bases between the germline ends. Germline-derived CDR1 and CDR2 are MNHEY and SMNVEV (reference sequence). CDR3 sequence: CASSLFGGPNTEAFF. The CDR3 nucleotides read TGTGCCAGCAGTTTATTCGGGGGCCCAAACACTGAAGCTTTCTTT.

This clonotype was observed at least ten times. The CDR3 here is CASSSPGGNEQFF. In DNA, the CDR3 is TGTGCCAGCAGTTCCCCAGGGGGCAATGAGCAGTTCTTC. The chain recombines TRBV27 with TRBJ2-1; 7 bases agree with TRBD1. The V gene's germline CDR1 is MNHEY and CDR2 SMNVEV (reference sequence). The CDR3 runs 13 residues. The junction had 3 bases not matched to a gene; V was cut back by 4 bases and J by 6 bases.

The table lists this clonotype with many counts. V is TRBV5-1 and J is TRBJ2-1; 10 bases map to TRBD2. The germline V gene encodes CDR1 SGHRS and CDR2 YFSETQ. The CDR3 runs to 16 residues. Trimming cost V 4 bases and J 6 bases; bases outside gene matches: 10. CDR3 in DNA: TGCGCCAGCAGCCGATACCTAGCGGGGGAGCCCAATGAGCAGTTCTTC. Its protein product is CASSRYLAGEPNEQFF.

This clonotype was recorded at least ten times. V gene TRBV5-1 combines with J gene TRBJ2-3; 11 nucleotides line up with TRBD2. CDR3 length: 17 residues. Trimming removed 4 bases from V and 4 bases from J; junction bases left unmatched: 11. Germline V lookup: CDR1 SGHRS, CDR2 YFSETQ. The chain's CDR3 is CASSGTLAGGRADTQYF. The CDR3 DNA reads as TGCGCCAGCAGCGGCACCTTAGCGGGGGGGCGCGCAGATACGCAGTATTTT.

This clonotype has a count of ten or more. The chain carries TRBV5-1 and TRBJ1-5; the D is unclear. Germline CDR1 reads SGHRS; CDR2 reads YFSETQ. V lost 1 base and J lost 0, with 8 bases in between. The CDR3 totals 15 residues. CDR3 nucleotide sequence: TGCGCCAGCAGCTTGAACGATGGTAGCAATCAGCCCCAGCATTTT. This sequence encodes CASSLNDGSNQPQHF.

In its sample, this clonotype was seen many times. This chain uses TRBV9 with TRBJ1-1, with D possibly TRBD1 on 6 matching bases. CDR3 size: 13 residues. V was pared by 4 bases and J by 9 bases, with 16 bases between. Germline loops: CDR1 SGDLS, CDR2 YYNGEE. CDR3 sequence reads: CASSPTHRAQAFF. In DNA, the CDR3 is TGTGCCAGCAGCCCTACCCACAGGGCCCAAGCTTTCTTT.

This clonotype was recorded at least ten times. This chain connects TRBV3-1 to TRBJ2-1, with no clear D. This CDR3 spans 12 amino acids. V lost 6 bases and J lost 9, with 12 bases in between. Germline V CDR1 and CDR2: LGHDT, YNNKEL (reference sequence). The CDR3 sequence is CASRDKRSEQFF. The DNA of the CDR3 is TGTGCCAGCAGAGACAAACGCAGTGAGCAGTTCTTC.

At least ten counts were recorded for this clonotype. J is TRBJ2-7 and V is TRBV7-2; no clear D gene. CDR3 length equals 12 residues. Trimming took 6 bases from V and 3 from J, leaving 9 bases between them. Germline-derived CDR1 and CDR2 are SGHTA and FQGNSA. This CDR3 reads CASRKSLYEQYF. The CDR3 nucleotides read TGTGCCAGCAGAAAGTCGCTCTACGAGCAGTACTTC.

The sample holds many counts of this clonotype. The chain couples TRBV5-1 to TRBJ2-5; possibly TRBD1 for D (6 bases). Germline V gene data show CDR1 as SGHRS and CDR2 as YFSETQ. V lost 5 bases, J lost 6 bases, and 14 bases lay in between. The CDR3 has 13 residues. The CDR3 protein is CASSLGGVQTQYF. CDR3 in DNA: TGCGCCAGCAGTCTTGGGGGCGTGCAGACCCAGTACTTC. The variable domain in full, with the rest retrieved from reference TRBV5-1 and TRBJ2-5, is KAGVTQTPRYLIKTRGQQVTLSCSPISGHRSVSWYQQTPGQGLQFLFEYFSETQRNKGNFPGRFSGRQFSNSRSEMNVSTLELGDSALYLCASSLGGVQTQYFGPGTRLLVL.

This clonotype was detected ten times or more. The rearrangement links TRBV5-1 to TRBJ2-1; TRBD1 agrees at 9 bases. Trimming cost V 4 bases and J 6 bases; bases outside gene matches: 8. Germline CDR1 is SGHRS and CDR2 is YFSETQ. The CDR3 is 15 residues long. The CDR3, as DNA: TGCGCCAGCAGCGTGGACGGGACAGGGATCAATGAGCAGTTCTTC. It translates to CASSVDGTGINEQFF.

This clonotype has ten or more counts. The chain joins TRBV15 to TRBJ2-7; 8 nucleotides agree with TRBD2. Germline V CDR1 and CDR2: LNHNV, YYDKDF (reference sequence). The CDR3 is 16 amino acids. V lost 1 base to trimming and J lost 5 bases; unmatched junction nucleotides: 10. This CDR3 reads CATSRVGRGGLNEQYF. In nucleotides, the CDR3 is TGTGCCACCAGCAGAGTGGGACGGGGGGGCCTAAACGAGCAGTACTTC.

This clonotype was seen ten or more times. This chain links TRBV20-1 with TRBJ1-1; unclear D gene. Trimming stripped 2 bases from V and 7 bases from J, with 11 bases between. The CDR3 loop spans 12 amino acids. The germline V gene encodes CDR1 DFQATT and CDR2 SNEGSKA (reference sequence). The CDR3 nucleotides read TGCAGTGCTAGATTCGGAAGCTTTGAAGCTTTCTTT. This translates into CSARFGSFEAFF.

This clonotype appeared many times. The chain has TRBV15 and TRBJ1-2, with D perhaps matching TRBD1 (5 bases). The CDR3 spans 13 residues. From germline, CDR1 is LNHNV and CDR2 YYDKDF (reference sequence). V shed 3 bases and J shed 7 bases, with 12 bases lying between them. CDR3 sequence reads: CATSSLQDTGYTF. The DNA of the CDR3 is TGTGCCACCAGCAGCCTACAGGATACTGGCTACACCTTC.

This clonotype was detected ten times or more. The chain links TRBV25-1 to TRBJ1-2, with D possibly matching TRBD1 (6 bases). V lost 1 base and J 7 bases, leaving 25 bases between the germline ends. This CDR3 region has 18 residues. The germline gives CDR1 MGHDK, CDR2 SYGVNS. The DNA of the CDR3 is TGTGCCAGCAGTGAATCTATAGGCAACTCACAGGGAAGATTTGGCTACACCTTC. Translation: CASSESIGNSQGRFGYTF.

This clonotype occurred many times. The CDR3 region has the DNA TGTGCCAGCAGTTTGTTAGGGCAGCAATCTAGTGATGAGCAGTACTTC. Translating gives CASSLLGQQSSDEQYF. This chain joins TRBV6-5 and TRBJ2-7; no clear D. The CDR3 is made up of 16 amino acids. V was cut by 4 bases and J by 7 bases, with 23 bases left in between. Germline CDR1 and CDR2: MNHEY and SVGAGI.

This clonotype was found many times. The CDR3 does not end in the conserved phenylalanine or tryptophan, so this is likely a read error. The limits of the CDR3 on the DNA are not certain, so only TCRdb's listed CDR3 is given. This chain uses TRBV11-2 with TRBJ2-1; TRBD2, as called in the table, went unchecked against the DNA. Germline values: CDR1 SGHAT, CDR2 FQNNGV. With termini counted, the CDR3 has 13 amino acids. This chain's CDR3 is CASSRTLAGGPLV.

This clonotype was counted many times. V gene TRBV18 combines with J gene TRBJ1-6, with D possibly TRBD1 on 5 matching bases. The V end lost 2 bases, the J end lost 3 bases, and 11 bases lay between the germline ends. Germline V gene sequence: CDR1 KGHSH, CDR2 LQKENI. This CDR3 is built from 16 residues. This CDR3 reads CASSPVGTGYNSPLHF. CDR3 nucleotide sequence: TGTGCCAGCTCACCAGTGGGGACCGGCTATAATTCACCCCTCCACTTT. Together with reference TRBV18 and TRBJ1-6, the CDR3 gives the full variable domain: NAGVMQNPRHLVRRRGQEARLRCSPMKGHSHVYWYRQLPEEGLKFMVYLQKENIIDESGMPKERFSAEFPKEGPSILRIQQVVRGDSAAYFCASSPVGTGYNSPLHFGNGTRLTVT.

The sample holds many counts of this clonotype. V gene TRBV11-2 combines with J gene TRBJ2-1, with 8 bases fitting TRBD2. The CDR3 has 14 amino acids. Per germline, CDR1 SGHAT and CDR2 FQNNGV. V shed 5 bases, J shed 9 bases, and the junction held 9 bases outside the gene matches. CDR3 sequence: CASSPRLASGEQFF. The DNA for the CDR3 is TGTGCCAGCAGCCCCCGACTAGCGAGCGGTGAGCAGTTCTTC.

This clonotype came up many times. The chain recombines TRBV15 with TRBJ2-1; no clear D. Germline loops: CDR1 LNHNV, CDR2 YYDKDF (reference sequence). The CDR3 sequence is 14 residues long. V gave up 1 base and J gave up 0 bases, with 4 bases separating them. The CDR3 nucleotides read TGTGCCACCAGCAGAGGTGGCTCCTACAATGAGCAGTTCTTC. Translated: CATSRGGSYNEQFF.

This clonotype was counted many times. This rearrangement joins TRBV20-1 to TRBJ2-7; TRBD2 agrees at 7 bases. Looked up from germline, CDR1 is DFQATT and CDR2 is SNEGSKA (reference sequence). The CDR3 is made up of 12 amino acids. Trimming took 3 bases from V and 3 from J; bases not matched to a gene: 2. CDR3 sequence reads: CSASGGSYEQYF. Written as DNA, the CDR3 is TGCAGTGCTAGCGGGGGGAGCTACGAGCAGTACTTC.